This T cell receptor beta chain was retrieved from a study of cytotoxic CD8 clonotypes in ibrutinib-treated CLL. Study observations and caveats: The clonality rise at ibrutinib response reflected private clonotype expansion. Clonality increased with ibrutinib response but returned toward baseline at progression.

Cryopreserved PBMCs provided roughly 2 micrograms of genomic DNA for the TCR beta libraries. Sequencing used immunoSEQ multiplex PCR; TCRdb keeps in-frame clones, though not all of them. The sample holds hundreds of thousands of clones, under 75% seen once. On this clone: Its antigen is still unknown.

Germline CDR1 MNHEY, CDR2 SVGAGI. V lost 4 bases and J lost 9; bases outside the gene matches: 13. The CDR3 has 16 amino acids. Sequenced material: PBMCs, taken after 24 months of ibrutinib treatment. This sequence originates from a human donor with chronic lymphocytic leukemia. The chain is built from TRBV6-5 and TRBJ2-1; 9 bases map to TRBD2. CDR3 loop: CASSFRAAGGPGEQFF. The CDR3 nucleotides are TGTGCCAGCAGTTTTCGAGCGGCGGGAGGGCCTGGTGAGCAGTTCTTC.